One sample yielded the 31 T cell receptor beta chains listed below, sequenced in a study of OX40 agonist ivuxolimab in advanced cancers. Data came from immunoSEQ multiplex PCR; TCRdb stores just in-frame clones and leaves some out. Of about 98,000 clones in the sample, around 85% were seen once. The specimen was CD4+ or CD8+ T cells sorted from blood, collected in a trial of the OX40 agonist ivuxolimab. Source of these receptors: an adult with an advanced solid tumor such as melanoma, head and neck, liver or kidney cancer.

The chain is built from TRBV18 and TRBJ1-6; D not resolved. The CDR3 contains 17 residues. CDR1 KGHSH and CDR2 LQKENI come from the germline V gene. V was pared by 2 bases and J by 0 bases, with 11 bases between. CDR3 residues: CASSPSSQSSYNSPLHF. DNA of the CDR3: TGTGCCAGCTCACCATCGTCTCAGAGCTCCTATAATTCACCCCTCCACTTT.

The chain employs TRBV6-1 and TRBJ2-1; D possibly corresponds to TRBD2 (6 bases). The germline V and J ends were trimmed by 0 bases and 3 bases, with 12 bases remaining between them. CDR3 length equals 16 residues. The germline gives CDR1 MNHNS, CDR2 SASEGT. As DNA, the CDR3 is TGTGCCAGCAGTGAAGCGGAGACTAGTATCTACAATGAGCAGTTCTTC. Translating gives CASSEAETSIYNEQFF.

The CDR3 coding sequence is TGTGCCAGCGGACAGGGAGAGCCATATGGCTACACCTTC. Its protein product is CASGQGEPYGYTF. The V and J genes are TRBV19 and TRBJ1-2, with TRBD1 matching 8 bases. The V gene's germline CDR1 is LNHDA and CDR2 SQIVND (reference sequence). V dropped 9 bases and J dropped 5; count of bases not matched to a gene: 8. This CDR3 spans 13 amino acids.

CDR3 nucleotides: TGTGCCAGCTCACCAAACCCGAGGGCTGAAGCTTTCTTT. It translates to CASSPNPRAEAFF. The V call is TRBV18, the J call TRBJ1-1; D is ambiguous. Trimming left V 2 bases short and J 6 bases short, with 10 bases between. CDR1 and CDR2 (germline): KGHSH, LQKENI. This CDR3 comprises 13 residues.

This sequence joins TRBV19 and TRBJ2-3, with D perhaps being TRBD1 or TRBD2 (5 bases each). The V and J ends lost 2 bases and 5 bases respectively, with 14 bases between them. CDR1 and CDR2 from the germline V gene are LNHDA and SQIVND (reference sequence). The CDR3 loop spans 15 amino acids. The CDR3 reads CASSIWTQRGDTQYF. Here the CDR3 DNA reads TGTGCCAGTAGTATATGGACCCAGAGGGGAGATACGCAGTATTTT.

This chain uses TRBV7-9 with TRBJ1-3; D is unclear. This CDR3 contains 14 residues. The germline V and J ends were trimmed by 7 bases and 0 bases, with 10 bases remaining between them. Germline CDR1 is SEHNR and CDR2 is FQNEAQ (reference sequence). The CDR3 bases are TGTGCCAGCACCCGCCGTTTCTCTGGAAACACCATATATTTT. This sequence encodes CASTRRFSGNTIYF.

The V gene is TRBV5-6, the J gene TRBJ2-7; D remains ambiguous. V lost 3 bases, J lost 4 bases, and 5 bases lay in between. This CDR3 contains 11 residues. The germline CDR1 and CDR2 sequences are SGHDT and YYEEEE. The CDR3, as DNA: TGTGCCAGCAGCTCCAGATACGAGCAGTACTTC. Residues: CASSSRYEQYF.

V usage is TRBV30 and J usage is TRBJ2-2, with a weak D call TRBD1 (5 bases). Trimming cost V 2 bases and J 0 bases, with 7 bases left between them. The CDR3 totals 14 residues. In germline, CDR1 is GTSNPN, CDR2 SVGIG (reference sequence). The DNA of the CDR3 is TGTGCCTGGAGTTCGACAGCGAACACCGGGGAGCTGTTTTTT. Its protein product is CAWSSTANTGELFF.

This clone was observed once. The CDR3 here is CASSLVAGASPETQYF. DNA for the CDR3: TGTGCCAGCAGCTTAGTAGCGGGGGCCTCCCCAGAGACCCAGTACTTC. The chain employs TRBV7-3 and TRBJ2-5, with TRBD2 matching 9 bases. This CDR3 has 16 amino acids. Germline CDR1 and CDR2: SGHTA and FQGTGA. V shed 2 bases, J shed 4 bases, and the junction held 8 bases outside the gene matches. Full variable domain (missing parts from reference TRBV7-3 and TRBJ2-5): GAGVSQTPSNKVTEKGKYVELRCDPISGHTALYWYRQSLGQGPEFLIYFQGTGAADDSGLPNDRFFAVRPEGSVSTLKIQRTERGDSAVYLCASSLVAGASPETQYFGPGTRLLVL.

This clone has a single count. V usage is TRBV28 and J usage is TRBJ2-7; 12 nucleotides line up with TRBD1. The CDR3 is made up of 16 amino acids. V shed 4 bases and J 6 bases; nucleotides not matched to a gene: 10. CDR1 and CDR2 (germline): MDHEN, SYDVKM. CDR3 coding DNA: TGTGCCAGCAGTTCTAGCGGGACAGGGGGCTCCGGCGAGCAGTACTTC. The encoded protein is CASSSSGTGGSGEQYF.

The CDR3 spells CASSPINYGYTF. The CDR3 DNA follows: TGTGCCAGCAGCCCCATTAACTATGGCTACACCTTC. The chain is built from TRBV7-9 and TRBJ1-2; D gene uncertain. CDR3 size: 12 residues. V lost 5 bases and J 1 base, leaving 5 bases between the germline ends. The germline CDR1 and CDR2 sequences are SEHNR and FQNEAQ (reference sequence).

The chain combines TRBV29-1 with TRBJ1-1; D not certain. The V end lost 1 base, the J end lost 7 bases, and 7 bases lay between the germline ends. CDR3 length: 11 amino acids. CDR1 SQVTM and CDR2 ANQGSEA come from the germline V gene. The CDR3 DNA follows: TGCAGCGTTGAAGGTAAGGATGAAGCTTTCTTT. Encoded protein: CSVEGKDEAFF.

There are a few counts of this clone. CDR3 coding DNA: TGTGCCAGCAGCCCACCGGGGCTCTATGGCTACACCTTC. Amino acid sequence: CASSPPGLYGYTF. This chain connects TRBV5-6 to TRBJ1-2; a weak D match, TRBD1 (5 bases). The CDR3 consists of 13 residues. CDR1 and CDR2 from the germline V gene are SGHDT and YYEEEE. Deletions cut 4 bases from V and 4 bases from J, with 11 bases between.

The V and J genes are TRBV4-2 and TRBJ2-2; 8 bases agree with TRBD2. The CDR3 length is 16 residues. Trimming took 0 bases from V and 6 from J; bases not matched to a gene: 6. Germline V gives CDR1 LGHNA, CDR2 YNFKEQ. DNA of the CDR3: TGTGCCAGCAGCCAAGATGGCAGCGGGAGAGCCGGGGAGCTGTTTTTT. Translated, it gives CASSQDGSGRAGELFF.

The V call is TRBV2, the J call TRBJ1-1; perhaps TRBD1 as D (5 bases). The CDR3 sequence is 13 residues long. Germline CDR1 and CDR2: SNHLY and FYNNEI. The V end lost 3 bases, the J end lost 3 bases, and 8 bases lay between the germline ends. The CDR3, as DNA: TGTGCCAGCAGTGACGTGGGGGACACTGAAGCTTTCTTT. This translates into CASSDVGDTEAFF.

V is TRBV29-1 and J is TRBJ1-2, with 8 bases matching TRBD1. Germline V CDR1 and CDR2: SQVTM, ANQGSEA. The CDR3 contains 14 residues. After removal of 7 bases from V and 8 bases from J, the junction contained 15 bases not matched to a gene. The CDR3 DNA reads as TGCAGCGCCGCACGCTCGACAGGGGAGAGCGGCTACACCTTC. Translated: CSAARSTGESGYTF. Full variable domain (outside the CDR3, taken from reference TRBV29-1 and TRBJ1-2): SAVISQKPSRDICQRGTSLTIQCQVDSQVTMMFWYRQQPGQSLTLIATANQGSEATYESGFVIDKFPISRPNLTFSTLTVSNMSPEDSSIYLCSAARSTGESGYTFGSGTRLTVV.

The rearrangement joins TRBV29-1 to TRBJ1-1; a possible D gene is TRBD1 (5 bases). Germline lookup yields CDR1 SQVTM and CDR2 ANQGSEA. CDR3 length: 15 residues. V gave up 3 bases and J gave up 2 bases, with 16 bases separating them. CDR3 region: CSVDNMRGVNTEAFF. The CDR3 nucleotides are TGCAGCGTTGATAATATGCGGGGGGTAAACACTGAAGCTTTCTTT.

V is TRBV5-4 and J is TRBJ2-1; D possibly corresponds to TRBD1 (6 bases). There are 12 residues in the CDR3. The V end lost 3 bases, the J end lost 12 bases, and 13 bases lay between the germline ends. The V gene's germline CDR1 is SGHNT and CDR2 YYREEE (reference sequence). Written as DNA, the CDR3 is TGTGCCAGCAGCTCTTACAGGGAAGGGCAGTTCTTC. Its translation is CASSSYREGQFF.

The chain employs TRBV6-1 and TRBJ1-2; 7 nucleotides agree with TRBD1. The germline V gene has CDR1 MNHNS and CDR2 SASEGT. The CDR3 length is 13 residues. The CDR3 reads CVGGRSLNYGYTF. DNA of the CDR3: TGTGTAGGGGGCAGAAGCCTTAACTATGGCTACACCTTC.

The chain is built from TRBV5-1 and TRBJ2-2; 7 bases match TRBD1. The V gene end was trimmed by 1 base and the J gene end by 3 bases; junction bases not matched to a gene: 3. CDR1 and CDR2 from the germline V gene are SGHRS and YFSETQ. The CDR3 consists of 15 residues. The CDR3 is CASSLKGTDTGELFF. CDR3 DNA: TGCGCCAGCAGCTTGAAGGGGACAGACACCGGGGAGCTGTTTTTT.

The chain has TRBV30 and TRBJ1-1; D might be TRBD1 (6 bases). Germline CDR1 GTSNPN, CDR2 SVGIG (reference sequence). V shed 4 bases and J shed 5 bases, with 14 bases lying between them. This CDR3 has 13 residues. The CDR3 DNA reads TGTGCCTGGACCGGGGGCCGAAGGACTGAAGCTTTCTTT. It codes for CAWTGGRRTEAFF.

The chain links TRBV5-1 to TRBJ2-1, with D perhaps matching TRBD1 (5 bases). The CDR3 loop spans 14 amino acids. Germline CDR1 and CDR2: SGHRS and YFSETQ. The germline V and J ends were trimmed by 0 bases and 7 bases, with 11 bases remaining between them. The CDR3 DNA sequence: TGCGCCAGCAGCTTGGGGTTTGCAGGGAATGAGCAGTTCTTC. Its translation is CASSLGFAGNEQFF.

The rearrangement uses TRBV5-6 and TRBJ2-2, with 8 bases lining up with TRBD2. V lost 3 bases, J lost 0 bases, and 4 bases stayed unmatched. The CDR3 spans 16 residues. Germline CDR1 and CDR2: SGHDT and YYEEEE. The chain's CDR3 is CASSSPGGPNTGELFF. In DNA form, the CDR3 reads TGTGCCAGCAGCTCGCCGGGGGGGCCGAACACCGGGGAGCTGTTTTTT.

In its sample, this clone was seen a few times. The genes are TRBV6-6 and TRBJ2-3; a possible D gene is TRBD2 (5 bases). V was pared by 7 bases and J by 4 bases, with 9 bases between. The CDR3 contains 12 residues. Germline-derived CDR1 and CDR2 are MNHNY and SVGAGI (reference sequence). The DNA of the CDR3 is TGTGCCAGCAATTTCGGGGCAGATACGCAGTATTTT. Translating it yields CASNFGADTQYF.

The rearrangement uses TRBV18 and TRBJ1-4, with no clear D. Germline V gene data show CDR1 as KGHSH and CDR2 as LQKENI. The germline V and J ends were trimmed by 1 base and 6 bases, with 12 bases remaining between them. This CDR3 has 15 residues. The CDR3: CASSPQEGADEKLFF. The CDR3 bases are TGTGCCAGCTCACCACAAGAGGGAGCGGATGAAAAACTGTTTTTT.

V gene TRBV25-1 combines with J gene TRBJ2-3; the D gene is possibly TRBD2 (6 bases). There are 16 residues in the CDR3. V was shortened by 0 bases and J by 1 base, with 11 bases between the two germline ends. Germline V lookup: CDR1 MGHDK, CDR2 SYGVNS. CDR3 nucleotide sequence: TGTGCCAGCAGTGAATATGGGGGAGGACGCACAGATACGCAGTATTTT. Translated: CASSEYGGGRTDTQYF. The entire variable domain, with the rest obtained from reference TRBV25-1 and TRBJ2-3, is as follows: EADIYQTPRYLVIGTGKKITLECSQTMGHDKMYWYQQDPGMELHLIHYSYGVNSTEKGDLSSESTVSRIRTEHFPLTLESARPSHTSQYLCASSEYGGGRTDTQYFGPGTRLTVL.

J is TRBJ1-2 and V is TRBV18; 7 bases fit TRBD1. Germline V gene sequence: CDR1 KGHSH, CDR2 LQKENI. Trimming at V came to 3 bases and at J to 8 bases, leaving 12 bases not matched to a gene. The CDR3 spans 15 residues. The CDR3 sequence: CASSPSQGGPVGYTF. The DNA for the CDR3 is TGTGCCAGCTCACCGTCTCAGGGGGGGCCGGTCGGCTACACCTTC.

J is TRBJ1-2 and V is TRBV5-3; a weak D match, TRBD1 (5 bases). TRBV5-3 is annotated as an ORF whose role is uncertain. CDR3 length: 13 residues. Trimming pared 0 bases from V and 3 bases from J, leaving 6 bases between. The CDR3 loop is CARSLVGDYGYTF. DNA for the CDR3: TGTGCCAGAAGCTTGGTAGGGGACTATGGCTACACCTTC.

The CDR3: CASGDSGSGGNTGELFF. In DNA form, the CDR3 reads TGTGCCAGTGGGGACAGCGGTTCTGGGGGGAACACCGGGGAGCTGTTTTTT. The rearrangement links TRBV19 to TRBJ2-2; TRBD1 matches at 7 bases. This CDR3 spans 17 amino acids. Germline loops: CDR1 LNHDA, CDR2 SQIVND (reference sequence). The V and J ends lost 8 bases and 1 base, in that order; junction bases with no gene match: 13.

The V gene is TRBV2, the J gene TRBJ1-4, with D maybe TRBD1 (5 bases). Germline V gene data show CDR1 as SNHLY and CDR2 as FYNNEI. V was cut by 6 bases and J by 7 bases, with 12 bases left in between. The CDR3 has 13 amino acids. DNA for the CDR3: TGTGCCAGCAGGTTCGGGGGGTTTGAAAAACTGTTTTTT. Translation: CASRFGGFEKLFF.

This chain links TRBV7-9 with TRBJ2-1; 11 bases are a match to TRBD2. The CDR3 runs 15 residues. Germline CDR1 and CDR2: SEHNR and FQNEAQ (reference sequence). V lost 0 bases to trimming and J lost 8 bases; unmatched junction nucleotides: 3. CDR3 amino acids: CASSLASGRAHEQFF. CDR3 sequence (DNA): TGTGCCAGCAGCTTAGCTAGCGGGAGGGCCCATGAGCAGTTCTTC.